These T cell receptor beta chains were read from a single sample in a study of T cells expressing NK-cell markers. TCRdb reprocessed the 5' RACE reads and keeps a single row for each CDR3 protein, giving no DNA. The sample has a few hundred thousand distinct CDR3 sequences. Sequencing was performed on blood T cells: a sorted CD56 or NKG2C T cell subset, CD4+ or CD8+ T cells, or bulk PBMC T cells (not recorded which). These receptors came from a man between 18 and 35 years old in good health. CDR3s include the opening cysteine and the closing phenylalanine or tryptophan.

>TRBV29-1|TRBJ1-1
CSVDHGGLSEAFF
>TRBV12-3/TRBV12-4|TRBJ2-1
CASSLEAGGKNEQFF
>TRBV9|TRBJ2-3
CASSKALSGTRDTQYF
>TRBV9|TRBJ2-2
CASSSTGQGANTGELFF
>TRBV25-1|TRBJ2-1
CASSEYATVMNEQFF
>TRBV4-2|TRBJ2-1
CASSQEGGPSYNEQFF
>TRBV3-1|TRBJ2-5
CASSTTAGSQETQYF
>TRBV29-1|TRBJ1-5
CSASWGLNQPQHF
>TRBV5-1|TRBJ2-4
CASSPSGGRDPLAKNIQYF
>TRBV5-1|TRBJ2-7
CASSLAGTTPPYEQYF